Following are 8 T cell receptor beta chains from one sample sequenced in a study of T cell changes during pregnancy in multiple sclerosis. Only in-frame clones appear in the TCRdb table, and some are missing; sequencing was by immunoSEQ multiplex PCR. In the table there are 50,000 to 60,000 clones, about 85% of which are singletons. The specimen was CD4+ T cells from peripheral blood mononuclear cells, collected in the third trimester of pregnancy. These receptor sequences come from a female donor with multiple sclerosis, enrolled in a pregnancy study.

The chain has TRBV18 and TRBJ2-7; 9 nucleotides agree with TRBD2. The CDR3 length is 13 residues. Germline CDR1 is KGHSH and CDR2 is LQKENI. Trimming cost V 4 bases and J 3 bases; bases outside gene matches: 1. The CDR3 is CASSQREDYEQYF. CDR3 nucleotide sequence: TGTGCCAGCTCACAGCGGGAGGACTACGAGCAGTACTTC.

The chain is built from TRBV4-3 and TRBJ2-3, with a possible D match to TRBD2 (5 bases). The CDR3 is 16 residues long. Looked up from germline, CDR1 is LGHNA and CDR2 is YSLEER. V shed 0 bases and J shed 5 bases, with 15 bases lying between them. CDR3 amino acids: CASSQDTQRRRDTQYF. CDR3 in DNA: TGCGCCAGCAGCCAAGATACCCAGAGGAGGAGAGATACGCAGTATTTT.

This clone has only one observation. The chain joins TRBV18 to TRBJ1-1; 7 bases fit TRBD1. This CDR3 region has 17 residues. Per the germline V gene, CDR1 is KGHSH and CDR2 is LQKENI. With V trimmed by 3 bases and J by 1 base, 11 bases remained unmatched. The CDR3 DNA reads as TGTGCCAGCTCACCCTTAGGGGGCACGCTTAGGAACACTGAAGCTTTCTTT. Its translation is CASSPLGGTLRNTEAFF.

The V gene is TRBV30, the J gene TRBJ2-3; 8 bases match TRBD2. Germline V gene data show CDR1 as GTSNPN and CDR2 as SVGIG (reference sequence). J was trimmed by 4 bases and V by 0 bases; bases with no gene match: 9. The CDR3 consists of 16 residues. DNA for the CDR3: TGTGCCTGGAGTGTTTTATGGGGCGGGAGGTCAGATACGCAGTATTTT. It is translated as CAWSVLWGGRSDTQYF. Using reference TRBV30 and TRBJ2-3 for the parts outside the CDR3, the full variable domain is SQTIHQWPATLVQPVGSPLSLECTVEGTSNPNLYWYRQAAGRGLQLLFYSVGIGQISSEVPQNLSASRPQDRQFILSSKKLLLSDSGFYLCAWSVLWGGRSDTQYFGPGTRLTVL.

This sequence joins TRBV6-5 and TRBJ2-7, with 7 nucleotides matching TRBD1. Germline V gene lookup returns CDR1 MNHEY and CDR2 SVGAGI. The CDR3 runs 13 residues. Losses at the gene ends were 8 bases for V and 2 bases for J; bases not matched to a gene: 6. The DNA of the CDR3 is TGTGCCAGCGGAAGGGACAGAACCTACGAGCAGTACTTC. It specifies CASGRDRTYEQYF.

This clone was found a few times. V is TRBV14 and J is TRBJ1-1; the D is unclear. The length of the CDR3 is 11 residues. Germline-derived CDR1 and CDR2 are SGHDN and FVKESK. V gave up 3 bases and J gave up 7 bases, with 6 bases separating them. The chain's CDR3 is CASSHGLEAFF. CDR3 DNA: TGTGCCAGCAGCCATGGCCTTGAAGCTTTCTTT.

This clone occurred once. This chain links TRBV5-5 with TRBJ2-7, with 8 bases matching TRBD1. From germline, CDR1 is SGHKS and CDR2 YYEKEE (reference sequence). This CDR3 spans 14 amino acids. J was trimmed by 0 bases and V by 4 bases; bases with no gene match: 3. CDR3 in amino acids: CASSRTGSSYEQYF. The CDR3, as DNA: TGTGCCAGCAGCCGGACAGGGAGCTCCTACGAGCAGTACTTC.

The CDR3 sequence: CAARGGTGAGQPQHF. CDR3 nucleotide sequence: TGTGCCGCAAGAGGGGGGACAGGGGCGGGTCAGCCCCAGCATTTT. The rearrangement uses TRBV10-3 and TRBJ1-5; 10 bases line up with TRBD1. The CDR3 spans 15 residues. Trimming removed 11 bases from V and 6 bases from J; junction bases left unmatched: 13. Germline loops: CDR1 ENHRY, CDR2 SYGVKD.